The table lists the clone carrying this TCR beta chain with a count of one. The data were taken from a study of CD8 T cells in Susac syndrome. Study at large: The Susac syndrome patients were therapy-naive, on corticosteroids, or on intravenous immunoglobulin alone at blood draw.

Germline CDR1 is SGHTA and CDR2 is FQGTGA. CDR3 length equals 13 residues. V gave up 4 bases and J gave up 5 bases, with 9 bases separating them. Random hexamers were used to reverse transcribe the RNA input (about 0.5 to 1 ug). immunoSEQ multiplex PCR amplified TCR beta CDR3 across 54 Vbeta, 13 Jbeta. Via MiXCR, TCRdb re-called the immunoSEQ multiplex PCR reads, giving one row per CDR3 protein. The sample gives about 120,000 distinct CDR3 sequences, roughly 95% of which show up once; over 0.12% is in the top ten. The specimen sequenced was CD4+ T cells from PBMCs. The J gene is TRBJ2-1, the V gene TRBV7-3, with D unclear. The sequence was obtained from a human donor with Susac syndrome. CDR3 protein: CASSSGGNNEQFF. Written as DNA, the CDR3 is TGTGCCAGCAGCTCCGGTGGTAACAATGAGCAGTTCTTC.